A single sample is the source of the 22 T cell receptor beta chains below, sequenced in a study of cytomegalovirus exposure and HLA in healthy donors. Vbeta (60) and Jbeta (13) primers were used in the PCR. TCRdb's table, derived via immunoSEQ multiplex PCR, lists solely in-frame clones and lacks some. The sample shows about 160,000 clones, 75% to 85% of them seen only once. Specimen: PBMCs. These receptors all stem from a woman between 18 and 30 years old in good health and CMV-seronegative.

The chain links TRBV11-2 to TRBJ2-5; TRBD1 is a possible D gene (5 bases). CDR1 is SGHAT, CDR2 FQNNGV, per germline. This CDR3 has 11 amino acids. Trimming stripped 6 bases from V and 5 bases from J, with 7 bases between. CDR3 sequence (DNA): TGTGCCAGCAGGTCAGGGGAGACCCAGTACTTC. The encoded protein is CASRSGETQYF.

The chain joins TRBV9 to TRBJ2-7; TRBD2 is a possible D gene (5 bases). The V end was cut by 4 bases, the J end by 3 bases, with 11 bases between. The CDR3 covers 13 residues. Germline lookup yields CDR1 SGDLS and CDR2 YYNGEE. The CDR3 nucleotides are TGTGCCAGCAGCCCTCTCGCGGGCTACGAGCAGTACTTC. Its translation is CASSPLAGYEQYF.

The gene calls are TRBV2 and TRBJ2-5; no firm D call. CDR3 length: 12 amino acids. The V end was cut by 5 bases, the J end by 5 bases, with 9 bases between. Germline lookup yields CDR1 SNHLY and CDR2 FYNNEI. The CDR3 DNA reads TGTGCCAGCAGTTGGGCCCTTGAGACCCAGTACTTC. Encoded protein: CASSWALETQYF.

The chain recombines TRBV19 with TRBJ1-1; 7 bases agree with TRBD1. V gave up 7 bases and J gave up 0 bases; unmatched junction bases: 8. This CDR3 is built from 15 residues. Germline CDR1 LNHDA, CDR2 SQIVND (reference sequence). The CDR3 sequence is CASNRDSYMNTEAFF. For the CDR3, the DNA is TGTGCCAGTAACCGGGACAGTTACATGAACACTGAAGCTTTCTTT.

The chain carries TRBV5-4 and TRBJ1-1; tentative D call: TRBD1 (5 bases). The CDR3 spans 14 residues. V lost 5 bases, J lost 4 bases, and 15 bases lay in between. The germline V gene has CDR1 SGHNT and CDR2 YYREEE (reference sequence). CDR3 coding DNA: TGTGCCAGCAGAGCGAGGTCGGGGGTCACTGAAGCTTTCTTT. This sequence encodes CASRARSGVTEAFF.

The CDR3 nucleotides are TGTGCCAGCAGCTCGCGGGACAGGGCATCTAATTCACCCCTCCACTTT. Translating gives CASSSRDRASNSPLHF. The chain uses TRBV9 and TRBJ1-6; TRBD1 matches 9 bases. This CDR3 has 16 residues. Germline V gene data show CDR1 as SGDLS and CDR2 as YYNGEE. V trimming: 4 bases; J trimming: 6 bases; junction bases outside the gene matches: 8. The full variable domain, rest sourced from reference TRBV9 and TRBJ1-6, is DSGVTQTPKHLITATGQRVTLRCSPRSGDLSVYWYQQSLDQGLQFLIQYYNGEERAKGNILERFSAQQFPDLHSELNLSSLELGDSALYFCASSSRDRASNSPLHFGNGTRLTVT.

The rearrangement joins TRBV5-8 to TRBJ2-7; 7 nucleotides line up with TRBD2. CDR1 SGHTS and CDR2 YDEGEE come from the germline V gene. The CDR3 consists of 17 residues. Unmatched junction bases numbered 13, after V lost 0 bases and J lost 4 bases. The CDR3 region is CASSLAVAASGFYEQYF. The CDR3 DNA is TGTGCCAGCAGCTTGGCCGTTGCGGCTAGCGGATTTTACGAGCAGTACTTC. The variable domain in full, with the rest retrieved from reference TRBV5-8 and TRBJ2-7, is EAGVTQSPTHLIKTRGQQATLRCSPISGHTSVYWYQQALGLGLQFLLWYDEGEERNRGNFPPRFSGRQFPNYSSELNVNALELEDSALYLCASSLAVAASGFYEQYFGPGTRLTVT.

The CDR3 loop is CASSLATQGETQYF. The CDR3 DNA sequence: TGTGCCAGCAGCTTAGCGACGCAGGGAGAGACCCAGTACTTC. The chain is built from TRBV7-9 and TRBJ2-5; maybe TRBD1 (5 bases). Trimming stripped 0 bases from V and 4 bases from J, with 9 bases between. CDR1 is SEHNR and CDR2 is FQNEAQ in the germline V gene (reference sequence). This CDR3 region has 14 residues. Filled out from reference TRBV7-9 and TRBJ2-5, the complete variable domain reads DTGVSQNPRHKITKRGQNVTFRCDPISEHNRLYWYRQTLGQGPEFLTYFQNEAQLEKSRLLSDRFSAERPKGSFSTLEIQRTEQGDSAMYLCASSLATQGETQYFGPGTRLLVL.

This chain joins TRBV27 and TRBJ1-2, with D unclear. Deletions cut 9 bases from V and 2 bases from J, with 13 bases between. This CDR3 contains 13 residues. In germline, CDR1 is MNHEY, CDR2 SMNVEV (reference sequence). Here the CDR3 reads CASGFGLNYGYTF. The DNA for the CDR3 is TGTGCCAGTGGATTTGGGCTAAACTATGGCTACACCTTC.

This clone is a singleton in its sample. V and J are TRBV10-3 and TRBJ1-5; D remains unclear. Deletions cut 6 bases from V and 2 bases from J, with 20 bases between. Germline CDR1 ENHRY, CDR2 SYGVKD. The CDR3 is 17 amino acids. CDR3 in amino acids: CAISGTLSRLGNQPQHF. CDR3 nucleotide sequence: TGTGCCATCAGCGGAACACTCTCTAGGTTGGGCAATCAGCCCCAGCATTTT.

This chain joins TRBV4-1 and TRBJ1-6; D unclear. With 0 bases removed from V and 10 bases from J, the gap between germline ends came to 19 bases. The CDR3 loop spans 17 amino acids. In germline, CDR1 is MGHRA, CDR2 YSYEKL. The CDR3 nucleotides are TGCGCCAGCAGCCAAGAGTGGCGGCCAGCCCATCCCTCACCCCTCCACTTT. This encodes CASSQEWRPAHPSPLHF.

The chain uses TRBV5-5 and TRBJ2-3; TRBD2 might be the D (5 bases). V lost 9 bases, J lost 4 bases, and 21 bases lay in between. Germline CDR1 reads SGHKS; CDR2 reads YYEKEE (reference sequence). This CDR3 comprises 15 residues. CDR3 sequence: CANTLDPVSADTQYF. The CDR3 nucleotides are TGTGCCAACACTCTAGACCCCGTTAGCGCAGATACGCAGTATTTT.

The rearrangement uses TRBV15 and TRBJ2-1; D might be TRBD1 (6 bases). The germline V gene encodes CDR1 LNHNV and CDR2 YYDKDF (reference sequence). This CDR3 region has 12 residues. Trimming took 5 bases from V and 9 from J, leaving 11 bases between them. The CDR3 region has the DNA TGTGCCACCAGCGTGACAGGAGTTGAGCAGTTCTTC. It translates to CATSVTGVEQFF.

The chain links TRBV2 to TRBJ2-7; TRBD2 is a possible D gene (5 bases). The ends were cut back, 6 bases at V and 6 bases at J, with 18 bases in the middle. Germline V gene sequence: CDR1 SNHLY, CDR2 FYNNEI. This CDR3 has 14 residues. The CDR3 here is CASRELVSLREQYF. The CDR3 coding sequence is TGTGCCAGCAGGGAACTAGTCTCCCTTCGCGAGCAGTACTTC.

This sequence joins TRBV2 and TRBJ1-5; D is perhaps TRBD1 (6 bases). V was shortened by 5 bases and J by 4 bases, with 12 bases between the two germline ends. This CDR3 contains 14 residues. Germline CDR1 and CDR2: SNHLY and FYNNEI. The DNA of the CDR3 is TGTGCCAGCAGTCCGGACAGCTTGAATCAGCCCCAGCATTTT. Its translation is CASSPDSLNQPQHF.

The rearrangement links TRBV5-1 to TRBJ2-1, with 7 bases aligning to TRBD1. The CDR3 is 15 residues long. With 2 bases clipped from V and 4 bases from J, the junction kept 6 bases outside the gene matches. CDR1 is SGHRS, CDR2 YFSETQ, per germline. CDR3 protein: CASSFSDREYNEQFF. The CDR3 DNA sequence: TGCGCCAGCAGCTTTTCTGACAGGGAGTACAATGAGCAGTTCTTC.

V usage is TRBV19 and J usage is TRBJ2-1; TRBD2 matches 9 bases. Germline V gene sequence: CDR1 LNHDA, CDR2 SQIVND (reference sequence). Losses at the gene ends were 5 bases for V and 0 bases for J; bases not matched to a gene: 5. This CDR3 comprises 16 residues. The CDR3 nucleotides read TGTGCCAGTAGTCAGCTAGCGGGGAGCTCCTACAATGAGCAGTTCTTC. Amino acids: CASSQLAGSSYNEQFF.

The chain joins TRBV6-5 to TRBJ1-1, with a weak D call TRBD1 (5 bases). Germline CDR1 is MNHEY and CDR2 is SVGAGI. Between the trimmed V and J ends, which lost 2 bases and 7 bases, there was a span of 5 bases. The CDR3 runs 11 residues. The CDR3 loop is CASSYQGEAFF. Written as DNA, the CDR3 is TGTGCCAGCAGTTACCAGGGTGAAGCTTTCTTT.

This clone came up a few times. V and J are TRBV27 and TRBJ2-7; D possibly corresponds to TRBD1 (7 bases). The CDR3 is made up of 15 amino acids. Germline CDR1 is MNHEY and CDR2 is SMNVEV (reference sequence). Trimming removed 2 bases from V and 3 bases from J, with 14 bases in between. In DNA, the CDR3 is TGTGCCAGCAGTTTAAGGGGGGACAGAAACTACGAGCAGTACTTC. Its translation is CASSLRGDRNYEQYF.

The chain is built from TRBV4-2 and TRBJ2-7, with 11 bases lining up with TRBD1. The V gene end was trimmed by 3 bases and the J gene end by 6 bases; junction bases not matched to a gene: 7. The CDR3 totals 15 residues. The germline V gene has CDR1 LGHNA and CDR2 YNFKEQ. The CDR3 DNA follows: TGTGCCAGCAGCCACCCGGGACAGGGGGATGCCGAGCAGTACTTC. It encodes CASSHPGQGDAEQYF.

The sample holds a few counts of this clone. This chain joins TRBV7-9 and TRBJ2-5; no reliable D call. In germline, CDR1 is SEHNR, CDR2 FQNEAQ (reference sequence). The length of the CDR3 is 13 residues. Trimming pared 5 bases from V and 3 bases from J, leaving 10 bases between. CDR3 coding DNA: TGTGCCAGCAGCCGGGTCCGGAAAGAGACCCAGTACTTC. This codes for CASSRVRKETQYF.

A few counts support this clone. The chain has TRBV2 and TRBJ1-1; TRBD1 agrees at 7 bases. From germline, CDR1 is SNHLY and CDR2 FYNNEI. The CDR3 is 17 amino acids. Trimming at V came to 2 bases and at J to 3 bases, leaving 12 bases not matched to a gene. The CDR3 bases are TGTGCCAGCAGTGAATGGAGCACAGGGGAATTTTACACTGAAGCTTTCTTT. Residues: CASSEWSTGEFYTEAFF.